The present T cell receptor (beta chain) was sequenced within a study of shared clonotypes between healthy human individuals (dated by TCRdb to the early 2020s). About the investigation overall: The cohort comprised a couple of women and a few men aged 18 to 49 years. Per donor, three plates each were used for CD4 naive and CD4 memory, two for CD8 naive, and one for CD8 memory. To estimate repertoire size and how much clonotype sharing occurs between individuals, the study deeply sequenced the blood TCR repertoires of about 5 healthy adults. Libraries were prepared and TCR repertoires were sequenced by different laboratories using diverse techniques, in order to increase sequencing depth and limit assay-specific biases. Each donor's leukapheresis produced roughly between about 0.8 and 8.9 billion PBMCs. Overall study results and their limits: Based on pairwise subsampling, the degree of clonotype sharing among donors was expected to be affected by sequencing depth. Compared with non-shared clonotypes, clonotypes shared by all four sorted-subset donors had higher generation probabilities. Naive subsets generally had larger estimated clonotype richness than memory subsets. Incomplete sequencing was indicated by rarefaction of sorted-subset datasets, despite the large sequencing depth. Across four donors, roughly 5.4% of naive CD4, over 3% of naive CD8, about 2.3% of memory CD4, and approximately 0.42% of memory CD8 clonotypes were shared. The small number of donors limited the genetic and exposure-history diversity represented. Only blood was sampled, and tissue TCR repertoires likely differ from those in blood.

Turning to this clone: What antigen it recognizes has not been identified. No much larger clone is present one base from it, and per-base qualities are unavailable.

The CDR3 contains 16 residues, cysteine and phenylalanine counted. Only the CDR3 part of the read is kept: 48 bases, read in frame from the first base. CDR1 and CDR2 are drawn from the germline V gene (reference sequence): PRHDT, FYEKMQ. Between the V and J ends, shortened by 4 bases and 1 base respectively, the junction contains 13 bases. CD8 naive samples consisted of CD45RO-negative cells that were positively selected for CCR7, yielding a CD45RA+CCR7+ population without TemRA cells. The donors were healthy, HIV-negative adults who had no recently reported acute infections or vaccinations. Every donor was a Caucasian adult living in Nashville, Tennessee, USA. Blood was obtained by leukapheresis, after which PBMCs were separated by Ficoll-Histopaque density gradient centrifugation and cryopreserved in liquid nitrogen vapor phase. Analytical flow cytometry was used to check the purity and quantity of every magnetically sorted T cell population. From each sorted fraction, genomic DNA was isolated and quantified by UV absorbance on a Nanodrop 2000c.

Using the deep immunoSEQ assay, multiplex PCR amplified TCR CDR3 regions from genomic DNA. Extracted genomic DNA from each cell subset was spread evenly across all wells of several immunoSEQ 96-well plates, with each plate serving as a replicate. For sorted subsets, each replicate PCR was loaded with around 220 ng genomic DNA, equivalent to 25,000 to 35,000 T cell genomes. Purified libraries were quantified with a Qubit 3.0 fluorometer, sized on a Bioanalyzer 2100, and re-quantified with the KAPA Library Quantification kit. A separate single-read 150-cycle Illumina NextSeq 550 flow cell was used to sequence each immunoSEQ 96-well plate. For the original study's pipeline: Because the immunoSEQ output included only junctional sequences and no quality scores, the filtering could not be the same as the filtering used for full-length reads. Sequences were annotated with PyIR, a Python wrapper for IgBLAST v1.9, using IMGT germline references to assign V/J genes and CDR3. Reads were filtered out if the reads had weak V/J assignments (E-value above 1e-6), no CDR3, stop codons, out-of-frame junctions, or ambiguous translated residues. V3J clonotypes were defined as sequences sharing the same inferred V gene, J gene, and CDR3 amino acid sequence. Percentage overlap between repertoires was calculated by dividing the number of shared unique clonotypes by the size of the smaller repertoire. RTK rarefaction, the Chao1 estimator, and Recon v2.1 estimates of unobserved clonotypes were used to assess repertoire richness. OLGA was used to compute generation probabilities for all TCRbeta clonotypes that the gDNA method yielded from a handful of donors. TCRdb took over this immuneACCESS table, retaining in-frame rearrangements with V and J assigned. Such tables are incomplete; in checked studies, under half of the missing clones stem from an unresolved V gene, and the remainder is unexplained. V and J calls plus clone size are reproduced from that table; the DNA served to infer D and trimming. The sample profile shows about 750,000 clones; more than 85% of them were found once. Clones ranked in the top ten supply about 24% of the sample.

The rearrangement combines TRBV13 with TRBJ2-2; 5 matching bases give a weak D call of TRBD1. The sequencing sample was made of naive CD8+ T cells sorted from blood. What the cell subset or site label conveys for this sample: CD45RA+CCR7+. This TCR came from a man between 25 and 39 years old in good health. The DNA sequence is given as TGTGCCAGCAGCTCGTACGGACACAAGAACACCGGGGAGCTGTTTTTT. Its translation reads: CASSSYGHKNTGELFF. Reference TRBV13 and TRBJ2-2 genes cover what lies past the CDR3, so the full variable domain is AAGVIQSPRHLIKEKRETATLKCYPIPRHDTVYWYQQGPGQDPQFLISFYEKMQSDKGSIPDRFSAQQFSDYHSELNMSSLELGDSALYFCASSSYGHKNTGELFFGEGSRLTVL.